This T cell receptor beta chain was documented in a study of OX40 agonist ivuxolimab in advanced cancers. The repertoire was sequenced with immunoSEQ multiplex PCR; TCRdb's copy has only in-frame clones and lacks some. In the table there are approximately 50,000 clones, 85% to 95% of which are singletons. The receptor was derived from an adult with an advanced solid tumor such as melanoma, head and neck, liver or kidney cancer. The starting material was CD4+ or CD8+ T cells sorted from blood, obtained in a trial of the OX40 agonist ivuxolimab.

DNA of the CDR3: TGTGCCAGCAGTGGGACAGGGCCCAGGAATGAGCAGTTCTTC. Translation gives CASSGTGPRNEQFF. This chain joins TRBV2 and TRBJ2-1; 8 bases are shared with TRBD1. This CDR3 has 14 residues. Trimming took 4 bases from V and 7 from J; bases not matched to a gene: 6. Germline V gives CDR1 SNHLY, CDR2 FYNNEI. The variable domain in full, completed from reference TRBV2 and TRBJ2-1, reads EPEVTQTPSHQVTQMGQEVILRCVPISNHLYFYWYRQILGQKVEFLVSFYNNEISEKSEIFDDQFSVERPDGSNFTLKIRSTKLEDSAMYFCASSGTGPRNEQFFGPGTRLTVL.